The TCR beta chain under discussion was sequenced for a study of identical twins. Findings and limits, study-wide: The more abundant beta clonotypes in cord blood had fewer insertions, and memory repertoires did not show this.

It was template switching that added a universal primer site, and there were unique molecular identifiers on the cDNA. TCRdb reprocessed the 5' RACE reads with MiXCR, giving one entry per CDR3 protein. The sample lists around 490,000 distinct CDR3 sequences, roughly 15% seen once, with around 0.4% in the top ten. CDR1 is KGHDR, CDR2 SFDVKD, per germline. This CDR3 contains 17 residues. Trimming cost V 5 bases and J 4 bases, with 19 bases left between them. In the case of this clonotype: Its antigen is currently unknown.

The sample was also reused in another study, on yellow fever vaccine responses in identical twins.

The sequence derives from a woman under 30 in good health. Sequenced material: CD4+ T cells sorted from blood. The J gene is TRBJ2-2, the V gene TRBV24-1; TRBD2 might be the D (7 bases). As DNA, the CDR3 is TGTGCCACCAGTGGCAAGTCCGGGGGGCTGAGCACCGGGGAGCTGTTTTTT. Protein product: CATSGKSGGLSTGELFF.